Listed below are T cell receptor beta chains from one sample, sequenced in a study of technical replicates of blood from a few donors. Only in-frame clones appear in the TCRdb table, and some are missing; sequencing was by immunoSEQ multiplex PCR. The top ten clones hold roughly 3.9% of a sample with 45,000 to 50,000 clones, about 90% of them seen once. Sample: PBMCs. Every receptor here comes from a human donor in good health. Some clones in this sample may be carry-over from other donors' samples. CDR3s include the opening cysteine and the closing phenylalanine or tryptophan. A D gene is named only where the DNA matches it firmly. Some rows have no size entry. The others give once, few or many, or a class for an expanded clone.

- TRBJ2-7 - TRBV6-5 CASRISLADYYEQYF TGTGCCAGCAGGATTTCCCTAGCTGACTACTACGAGCAGTACTTC
- TRBJ2-7 TRBD2 TRBV4-3 CASSQDGAGAPYEQYF TGCGCCAGCAGCCAAGATGGGGCGGGAGCCCCCTACGAGCAGTACTTC
once TRBJ2-7 - TRBV30 CAWSWSHEQYF TGTGCCTGGAGTTGGAGTCACGAGCAGTACTTC
- TRBJ2-7 - TRBV19 CASSRRDSSYEQYF TGTGCCAGTAGTAGGCGGGACAGCTCCTACGAGCAGTACTTC
- TRBJ2-3 - TRBV6-5 CASSSPGGLNTQYF TGTGCCAGCAGTTCCCCGGGCGGGCTAAATACGCAGTATTTT
- TRBJ2-1 - TRBV4-1 CASSQDIPDEQFF TGCGCCAGCAGCCAGGACATTCCTGACGAGCAGTTCTTC
- TRBJ2-3 TRBD2 TRBV7-2 CASSSQRGGDTQYF TGTGCCAGCAGCTCTCAGCGGGGAGGGGATACGCAGTATTTT
- TRBJ1-2 - TRBV5-4 CASSIYDRNYGYTF TGTGCCAGCAGCATCTATGACAGGAACTATGGCTACACCTTC
- TRBJ2-3 - TRBV2 CASILGVSTDTQYF TGTGCCAGCATACTCGGGGTTAGCACAGATACGCAGTATTTT
- TRBJ2-2 - TRBV6-6 CASSSVGELFF TGTGCCAGCAGTTCCGTCGGGGAGCTGTTTTTT
- TRBJ1-3 - TRBV27 CATGESSGNTIYF TGTGCCACCGGGGAGTCCTCTGGAAACACCATATATTTT
- TRBJ2-7 TRBD1 TRBV7-2 CASSLGGQAYEQYF TGTGCCAGCAGCTTAGGAGGACAGGCCTACGAGCAGTACTTC
- TRBJ2-2 - TRBV9 CASSVGQRGTGNTGELFF TGTGCCAGCAGCGTAGGTCAAAGGGGGACGGGGAACACCGGGGAGCTGTTTTTT
once TRBJ2-3 - TRBV5-1 CASSFGGRDTQYF TGCGCCAGCAGCTTCGGCGGCCGAGATACGCAGTATTTT
- TRBJ2-7 - TRBV5-1 CASSYQSPYEQYF TGCGCCAGCAGCTACCAGTCGCCCTACGAGCAGTACTTC
- TRBJ2-5 TRBD2 TRBV10-3 CAISDTLAGGRETQYF TGTGCCATCAGTGATACCCTAGCGGGGGGGCGGGAGACCCAGTACTTC
- TRBJ1-2 TRBD1 TRBV27 CASRGQGSDARYGYTF TGTGCCAGCAGGGGACAGGGGTCAGATGCGAGGTATGGCTACACCTTC
- TRBJ1-2 - TRBV19 CASSIGGVDYGYTF TGTGCCAGTAGTATTGGAGGGGTAGACTATGGCTACACCTTC
- TRBJ2-5 - TRBV27 CASSPRGGETQYF TGTGCCAGCAGTCCCAGGGGCGGTGAGACCCAGTACTTC
- TRBJ2-5 TRBD2 TRBV2 CASSGPSSGYQETQYF TGTGCCAGCAGTGGCCCGTCTAGCGGATACCAAGAGACCCAGTACTTC
- TRBJ2-2 TRBD1 TRBV30 CAWSDGTANTGELFF TGTGCCTGGAGCGATGGGACAGCGAACACCGGGGAGCTGTTTTTT
- TRBJ2-3 - TRBV5-4 CASSLGVGTDTQYF TGTGCCAGCAGCTTAGGGGTTGGCACAGATACGCAGTATTTT
- TRBJ1-2 TRBD1 TRBV5-6 CASRPGTGVNYGYTF TGTGCCAGCAGACCCGGGACAGGTGTTAACTATGGCTACACCTTC
- TRBJ2-2 TRBD1 TRBV19 CASSRRDRDTGELFF TGTGCCAGTAGTAGACGGGACAGGGACACCGGGGAGCTGTTTTTT
- TRBJ2-1 - TRBV5-4 CASSSSKANTNEQFF TGTGCCAGCAGCTCTAGTAAGGCGAATACCAATGAGCAGTTCTTC
- TRBJ1-4 - TRBV19 CASTTLEMTNEKLFF TGTGCCAGTACCACGTTAGAGATGACTAATGAAAAACTGTTTTTT
- TRBJ2-5 TRBD2 TRBV29-1 CSGTTSGSRETQYF TGCAGCGGAACGACTAGCGGGAGTCGAGAGACCCAGTACTTC
- TRBJ2-3 - TRBV5-1 CASSLAALQFDTQYF TGCGCCAGCAGCTTGGCCGCTCTTCAGTTCGATACGCAGTATTTT
- TRBJ1-5 - TRBV18 CASSPSAGYQPQHF TGTGCCAGCTCCCCTTCGGCGGGTTATCAGCCCCAGCATTTT
once TRBJ2-5 TRBD2 TRBV9 CASSVSASGGADETQYF TGTGCCAGCAGCGTGTCGGCTAGCGGGGGGGCCGATGAGACCCAGTACTTC
once TRBJ1-2 - TRBV28 CASSFPRGLGYGYTF TGTGCCAGCAGTTTCCCCCGGGGATTGGGGTATGGCTACACCTTC
- TRBJ2-4 - TRBV6-5 CASRLLAKNIQYF TGTGCCAGCAGACTACTAGCCAAAAACATTCAGTACTTC
- TRBJ2-5 TRBD1 TRBV4-2 CASSQGDRGPETQYF TGTGCCAGCAGCCAAGGAGACAGGGGGCCGGAGACCCAGTACTTC
- TRBJ2-2 - TRBV27 CASSLSANTGELFF TGTGCCAGCAGTTTATCCGCGAACACCGGGGAGCTGTTTTTT
- TRBJ2-1 - TRBV15 CATSNNPTVEQFF TGTGCCACCAGCAACAATCCAACAGTCGAGCAGTTCTTC
- TRBJ2-1 TRBD2 TRBV7-9 CASSFQLRLAGGKNEQFF TGTGCCAGCAGCTTCCAGCTCCGACTAGCGGGGGGGAAGAATGAGCAGTTCTTC
- TRBJ2-5 TRBD2 TRBV5-1 CASSLGLAETQYF TGCGCCAGCAGCTTGGGACTAGCTGAGACCCAGTACTTC
- TRBJ2-7 TRBD1 TRBV5-4 CASSFRTGSYEQYF TGTGCCAGCAGCTTTAGGACAGGGTCCTACGAGCAGTACTTC
- TRBJ2-1 - TRBV7-3 CASSLRGRTDNEQFF TGTGCCAGCAGCTTGCGGGGCCGCACCGACAATGAGCAGTTCTTC
- TRBJ1-5 - TRBV30 CAWSVDSNQPQHF TGTGCCTGGAGTGTCGACAGTAATCAGCCCCAGCATTTT
- TRBJ2-5 TRBD2 TRBV7-3 CASSPGTSRETQYF TGTGCCAGCAGCCCCGGGACTAGCCGGGAGACCCAGTACTTC
- TRBJ2-2 - TRBV4-1 CASKGGLDTGELFF TGCGCCAGCAAGGGGGGGCTGGACACCGGGGAGCTGTTTTTT
- TRBJ1-1 - TRBV18 CASSPPHRNTEAFF TGTGCCAGCTCCCCGCCGCACAGGAACACTGAAGCTTTCTTT